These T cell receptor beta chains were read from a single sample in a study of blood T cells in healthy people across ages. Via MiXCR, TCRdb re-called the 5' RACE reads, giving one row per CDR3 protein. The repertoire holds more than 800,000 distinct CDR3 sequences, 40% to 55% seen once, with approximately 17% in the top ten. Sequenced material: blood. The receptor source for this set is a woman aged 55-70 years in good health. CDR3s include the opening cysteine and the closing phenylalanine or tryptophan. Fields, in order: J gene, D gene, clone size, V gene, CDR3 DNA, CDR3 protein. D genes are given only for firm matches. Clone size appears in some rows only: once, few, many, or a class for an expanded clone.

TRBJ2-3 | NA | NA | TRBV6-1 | TGTGCCAGCCTGGACCTTCCTCCCCGCACAGATACGCAGTATTTT | CASLDLPPRTDTQYF
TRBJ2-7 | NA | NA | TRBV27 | TGTGCCAGCAGTCAACGACTAGGGGGCTACGAGCAGTACTTC | CASSQRLGGYEQYF
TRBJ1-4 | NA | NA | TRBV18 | TGTGCCAGCACACGGTCTTCCGGGACGAGCGAAGAAAAACTGTTTTTT | CASTRSSGTSEEKLFF
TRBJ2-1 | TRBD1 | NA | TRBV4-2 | TGTGCCGGCAACTCCGCGACAGGGGGCGGTGAGCAGTTCTTC | CAGNSATGGGEQFF
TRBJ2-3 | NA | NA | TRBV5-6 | TGTGCCAGCAGCCCCGGGGCACTGACAGATACGCAGTATTTT | CASSPGALTDTQYF
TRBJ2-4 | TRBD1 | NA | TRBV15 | TGTGCCACCAGCAAAGGACAGGGAGCCCTGGAGCAGTACTTC | CATSKGQGALEQYF
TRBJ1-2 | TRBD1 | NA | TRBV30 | TGTGCCTCATACCAGAACAACAGGGGGAACTATGGCTACACCTTC | CASYQNNRGNYGYTF
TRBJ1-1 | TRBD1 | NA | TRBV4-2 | TGTGCCAGCAGCCAACTTATGATGGGACAGGTGAACACTGAAGCTTTCTTT | CASSQLMMGQVNTEAFF
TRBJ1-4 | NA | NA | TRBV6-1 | TGTGCCAGCAGATCTAACAGGGAAAGTGAAAAACTGTTTTTT | CASRSNRESEKLFF
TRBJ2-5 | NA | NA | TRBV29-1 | TGCAGCGTTGTAGGTTCTCCCGGCGGGGAGACCCAGTACTTC | CSVVGSPGGETQYF
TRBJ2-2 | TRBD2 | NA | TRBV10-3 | TGTGCCATCGGGACCGAGAGCGGGAGGAACACCGGGGAGCTGTTTTTT | CAIGTESGRNTGELFF
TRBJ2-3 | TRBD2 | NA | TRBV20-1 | TGCAGTGCCAAACTAGCGTCAGATACGCAGTATTTT | CSAKLASDTQYF
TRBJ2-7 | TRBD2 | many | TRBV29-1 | TGCAGCCCGAAACTAGCGGGAGAATCTTACGAGCAGTACTTC | CSPKLAGESYEQYF
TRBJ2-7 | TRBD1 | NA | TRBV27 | TGTGCCAGCAGTCCTCGGACAGGGCGTTTTCCCGAGCAGTACTTC | CASSPRTGRFPEQYF
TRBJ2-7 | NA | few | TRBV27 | TGTGCCAGCAGTTTATGGTCGCCGACCTACGAGCAGTACTTC | CASSLWSPTYEQYF
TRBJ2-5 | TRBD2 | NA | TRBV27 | TGTGCCAGCAGTTTTAAGGGCGGACTAGCGGGAGGGACCCAGTACTTC | CASSFKGGLAGGTQYF
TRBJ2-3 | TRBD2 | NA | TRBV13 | TGTGCCAGCAGTCGAGGGTCCGGACTAGCGGGAGTCACAGATACGCAGTATTTT | CASSRGSGLAGVTDTQYF
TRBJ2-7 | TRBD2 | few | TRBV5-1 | TGCGCCAGCAGCTTTAGACCGACTAGCGGGAGCTCCTACGAGCAGTACTTC | CASSFRPTSGSSYEQYF
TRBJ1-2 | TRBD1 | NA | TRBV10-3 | TGTGCCATCAGGCAGGGGGCCCTTGACTATGGCTACACCTTC | CAIRQGALDYGYTF
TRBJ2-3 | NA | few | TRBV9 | TGTGCCAGCAGCGAGATACCCCTAGGGACTAGCACAGATACGCAGTATTTT | CASSEIPLGTSTDTQYF
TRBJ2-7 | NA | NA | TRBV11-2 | TGTGCCAGCAGCTTAGGAACTCTCCCCTACGAGCAGTACTTC | CASSLGTLPYEQYF
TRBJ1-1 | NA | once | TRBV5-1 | TGCGCCAGCAGCCGCGTGGCAGGGAACACTGAAGCTTTCTTT | CASSRVAGNTEAFF
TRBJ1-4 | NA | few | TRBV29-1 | TGCAGCGTTGTATCAGGGGCTGGGGAAAAACTGTTTTTT | CSVVSGAGEKLFF
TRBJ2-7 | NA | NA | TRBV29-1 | TGCAGCGTCCTCGGCCTGCCTGGTGAGCAGTACTTC | CSVLGLPGEQYF
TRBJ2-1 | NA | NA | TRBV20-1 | TGCAGTGCTAGAGATGTGGTGCTAGCGAGGAATGAGCAGTTCTTC | CSARDVVLARNEQFF
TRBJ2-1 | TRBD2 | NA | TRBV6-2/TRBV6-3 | TGTGACAGCAGTTACGGGACTAGCGCGAATGAGCAGTTCTTC | CDSSYGTSANEQFF
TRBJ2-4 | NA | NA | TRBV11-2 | TGTGCCAGCAGCTTAAACAATTTAGCCAAAAACATTCAGTACTTC | CASSLNNLAKNIQYF
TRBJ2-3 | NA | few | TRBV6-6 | TGTGCCAGCAGTGCCGAAGCAGATACGCAGTATTTT | CASSAEADTQYF
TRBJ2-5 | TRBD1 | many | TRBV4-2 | TGTGCCAGCAGCCAGGGACAGGGTGAGACCCAGTACTTC | CASSQGQGETQYF
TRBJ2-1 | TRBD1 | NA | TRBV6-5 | TGTGCCAGCAGCTCCCTGGGACAGGGTAGCCACAATGAGCAGTTCTTC | CASSSLGQGSHNEQFF